This T cell receptor beta chain was captured by sequencing in a study of control samples from healthy donors and cancer patients. TCRdb's copy holds only in-frame clones and misses some; the assay was immunoSEQ multiplex PCR. The sample has about 130,000 clones, roughly 91% seen once. V gave up 3 bases and J gave up 2 bases, with 3 bases separating them. Germline CDR1 MGHRA, CDR2 YSYEKL. This CDR3 region has 12 residues. J is TRBJ2-3 and V is TRBV4-1; D unclear. The sequenced material came from PBMCs. The source is a man aged 50 or older with head and neck cancer. The CDR3 region is CASSHVTDTQYF. The CDR3, as DNA: TGCGCCAGCAGCCACGTCACAGATACGCAGTATTTT.